This TCR beta chain appears in the sequencing data of a study of post-analysis software for immune sequencing data. Across the whole study: Relapsing-remitting, secondary progressive and progressive-relapsing multiple sclerosis courses were included. The study, taken as a whole, reports: Five or six TRBV segments, TRBV5-6, TRBV5-1 and TRBV20-1 among them, were found more frequent in patients than controls. Same-batch samples co-clustered strongly by F measure. Normalized Chao1 diversity was significantly lower in multiple sclerosis patients than in controls.

TCR beta cDNA libraries had unique molecular identifiers. T cells numbering about 0.85 to 11 million yielded about 500,000 cDNA molecules. From the PCR reads, TCRdb called clonotypes with MiXCR, one entry per CDR3 protein. Here the sample spans 650,000 to 850,000 distinct CDR3 sequences, roughly 58% being singletons. Trimming removed 3 bases at V and 0 bases at J, with 8 bases between. CDR1 DFQATT and CDR2 SNEGSKA come from the germline V gene (reference sequence). The CDR3 length is 13 residues. Comment on this clonotype: Its cognate antigen is unknown.

V and J are TRBV20-1 and TRBJ1-2; D unclear. Material for sequencing was blood. The clonotype originates from a girl aged 10-17 years with multiple sclerosis. The CDR3 DNA is TGCAGTGCTAGTGGAGGGTCTAACTATGGCTACACCTTC. Its translation is CSASGGSNYGYTF.